The sequence of this TCR beta chain was determined in a study of blood T cell repertoires in COVID-19. The overall study: Sources were T cells, B-cell-depleted T cells, or PBMCs; the material itself was cDNA or gDNA.

As originally analysed: Cell counts per sample came from amplifying reference gene primers. The protocol was immunoSEQ multiplex PCR, while the TCRdb copy is restricted to in-frame clones and leaves out a portion. The DNA was the basis for D and trimming; V, J and clone size are from that table. Among about 130,000 clones listed, roughly 87% were seen once. The clonotype was recovered from a woman older than 75 with acute or convalescent COVID-19. Sequencing was performed on peripheral blood.

CDR3 bases: TGTGCCAGTAGTAACAGGTATAATTCACCCCTCCACTTT. Translating gives CASSNRYNSPLHF. The chain has TRBV19 and TRBJ1-6; perhaps TRBD1 as D (5 bases). The germline V gene has CDR1 LNHDA and CDR2 SQIVND (reference sequence). V was pared by 4 bases and J by 4 bases, with 5 bases between. The CDR3 totals 13 residues.